The following is a TCR beta chain sequence with its context. The antigen is not known. The table came from immunoSEQ multiplex PCR; TCRdb's copy has only in-frame clones and leaves some out. The profile covers more than 40,000 clones, with approximately 87% appearing a single time and about a tenth taken by the ten largest. This specimen comes from a study of OX40 agonist ivuxolimab in advanced cancers. Study-level background: A male proportion of 82.7% was recorded, with mean age approximately 60 years and range about 20 to 90. Of the patients, three showed partial responses, one with hepatocellular carcinoma and two with cutaneous melanoma.

Regarding the study as a whole: At 0.1 to 3.0 mg/kg and by week 6, CD4+ and CD8+ T cells in the blood had expanded clonally.

This receptor was identified in an adult with an advanced solid tumor such as melanoma, head and neck, liver or kidney cancer. Here the sequenced sample was CD4+ or CD8+ T cells sorted from blood, taken in a trial of the OX40 agonist ivuxolimab.

DNA of the CDR3: TGTGCCAGCAGCTCAGAACTAGGGCAGTACTTC. It translates to CASSSELGQYF. The chain carries TRBV5-6 and TRBJ2-7; the D gene is possibly TRBD2 (5 bases). This CDR3 has 11 residues. Per germline, CDR1 SGHDT and CDR2 YYEEEE. V lost 3 bases and J lost 9, with 10 bases in between.